This TCR beta chain was sequenced during a study of beta chain features in type 1 diabetes. All of the sorted populations showed purity greater than 95%. Comments on this clone: Its antigen is as yet unknown.

Looked up from germline, CDR1 is SGHDN and CDR2 is FVKESK. The trim removed 3 bases at V and 5 bases at J, leaving 13 bases unmatched. CDR3 length: 16 residues. Regarding the study as a whole: Shorter TCRB CDR3s, moderately but significantly so, were found in Type 1 diabetes patients in all four CD4+ subsets.

The entirety of the isolated RNA underwent reverse transcription, so expressed TCRB transcripts were sequenced. Method: immunoSEQ multiplex PCR; TCRdb's copy keeps in-frame clones and lacks some. This table has roughly 330,000 clones, about 11% appearing once. The receptor was derived from a woman in her twenties or thirties in good health. The chain links TRBV14 to TRBJ2-7; 7 bases agree with TRBD2. Sequenced input: naive CD4+ T cells from blood. CDR3 coding DNA: TGTGCCAGCAGCCATTTCGGAGTGGCGGGAGTCGACGAGCAGTACTTC. It translates to CASSHFGVAGVDEQYF.